The next 23 T cell receptor beta chains were all read from a single sample in a study of CD8+CD57+ T cells in acquired aplastic anemia. TCR beta VDJ combinations and CDR3 sequences were profiled from genomic DNA. TCRdb ran MiXCR on the reads and lists one entry per CDR3 protein. The table has over 150,000 distinct CDR3 sequences, about 60% seen once. CD8+CD57+ cell expansion had been shown by flow cytometry in patients chosen for sequencing. Sequenced sample: sorted CD4+, CD8+, or CD8+CD57+ T cells (not recorded which) from PBMCs. The receptors here all came from a human donor with aplastic anemia.

This clonotype was seen repeatedly, ten times or more. The rearrangement links TRBV19 to TRBJ1-1; 9 bases fit TRBD1. Germline CDR1 reads LNHDA; CDR2 reads SQIVND (reference sequence). V was pared by 7 bases and J by 1 base, with 7 bases of the junction left unmatched. CDR3 length: 15 amino acids. The CDR3 nucleotides are TGTGCCAGTATGCTACAGGGGGCCGGGAACACTGAAGCTTTCTTT. Residues: CASMLQGAGNTEAFF.

The gene calls are TRBV10-1 and TRBJ1-5; TRBD1 is a possible D gene (5 bases). This CDR3 is built from 13 residues. Trimming took off 11 bases at V and 10 bases at J, with 21 bases between the two ends. Looked up from germline, CDR1 is WNHNN and CDR2 is SYGVQD (reference sequence). CDR3 region: CAPTGTRWVPQHF. The CDR3, as DNA: TGCGCCCCAACCGGGACGCGGTGGGTTCCCCAGCATTTT.

The chain has TRBV19 and TRBJ1-1; TRBD1 agrees at 11 bases. The germline V gene encodes CDR1 LNHDA and CDR2 SQIVND (reference sequence). After removal of 2 bases from V and 7 bases from J, the junction contained 9 bases not matched to a gene. The CDR3 covers 16 residues. The CDR3 region is CASSIPGTGGFVEAFF. CDR3 bases: TGTGCCAGTAGTATACCCGGGACAGGGGGATTCGTTGAAGCTTTCTTT.

This chain joins TRBV9 and TRBJ1-3; D not certain. CDR1 is SGDLS and CDR2 is YYNGEE in the germline V gene. The germline V and J ends were trimmed by 0 bases and 1 base, with 8 bases remaining between them. This CDR3 contains 15 residues. CDR3 amino acids: CASSVGSGSGNTIYF. For the CDR3, the DNA is TGTGCCAGCAGCGTAGGTTCGGGATCTGGAAACACCATATATTTT. Combining the CDR3 with reference TRBV9 and TRBJ1-3 gives the whole variable domain DSGVTQTPKHLITATGQRVTLRCSPRSGDLSVYWYQQSLDQGLQFLIQYYNGEERAKGNILERFSAQQFPDLHSELNLSSLELGDSALYFCASSVGSGSGNTIYFGEGSWLTVV.

The CDR3 DNA sequence: TGTGCCAGCAGTCCCCTGGATACGCAGTATTTT. This translates into CASSPLDTQYF. V is TRBV12-3 or TRBV12-4 and J is TRBJ2-3; D unclear. CDR3 length: 11 residues. Trimming left V 5 bases short and J 6 bases short, with 6 bases between.

The rearrangement links TRBV7-8 to TRBJ2-5; no clear D gene. This CDR3 region has 12 residues. Trimming took 2 bases from V and 5 from J, leaving 6 bases between them. Germline values: CDR1 SGHVS, CDR2 FQNEAQ. This CDR3 reads CASSLSAETQYF. The CDR3 DNA sequence: TGTGCCAGCAGCTTAAGCGCGGAGACCCAGTACTTC.

This clonotype was picked up a small number of times. It may be a read error: a sequence one base away is much more abundant. The chain couples TRBV7-9 to TRBJ2-5; a possible D gene is TRBD2 (7 bases). CDR3 size: 15 residues. Germline V CDR1 and CDR2: SEHNR, FQNEAQ (reference sequence). V shed 0 bases and J shed 4 bases, with 12 bases lying between them. The DNA for the CDR3 is TGTGCCAGCAGCTTAGCTGGGGGGGCAAGAGAGACCCAGTACTTC. Its translation is CASSLAGGARETQYF.

This chain connects TRBV2 to TRBJ1-1; the D gene is possibly TRBD1 (5 bases). This CDR3 spans 15 amino acids. The germline CDR1 and CDR2 sequences are SNHLY and FYNNEI. V lost 6 bases, J lost 1 base, and 15 bases lay in between. CDR3 coding DNA: TGTGCCAGCAGCGTGAAGCGGGACGGGAACACTGAAGCTTTCTTT. It encodes CASSVKRDGNTEAFF. Combining the CDR3 with reference TRBV2 and TRBJ1-1 gives the whole variable domain EPEVTQTPSHQVTQMGQEVILRCVPISNHLYFYWYRQILGQKVEFLVSFYNNEISEKSEIFDDQFSVERPDGSNFTLKIRSTKLEDSAMYFCASSVKRDGNTEAFFGQGTRLTVV.

The V gene is TRBV25-1, the J gene TRBJ2-3; 10 nucleotides agree with TRBD2. The CDR3 contains 18 residues. With 5 bases clipped from V and 1 base from J, the junction kept 12 bases outside the gene matches. Germline V gene lookup returns CDR1 MGHDK and CDR2 SYGVNS. CDR3 loop: CASSITSIAGGRTDTQYF. CDR3 DNA: TGTGCCAGCAGTATAACCTCTATAGCGGGGGGACGCACAGATACGCAGTATTTT. The variable domain in full, with the rest retrieved from reference TRBV25-1 and TRBJ2-3, is EADIYQTPRYLVIGTGKKITLECSQTMGHDKMYWYQQDPGMELHLIHYSYGVNSTEKGDLSSESTVSRIRTEHFPLTLESARPSHTSQYLCASSITSIAGGRTDTQYFGPGTRLTVL.

V gene TRBV7-2 combines with J gene TRBJ1-4; no reliable D call. The CDR3 spans 16 residues. The germline V and J ends were trimmed by 0 bases and 1 base, with 9 bases remaining between them. Per the germline V gene, CDR1 is SGHTA and CDR2 is FQGNSA. The CDR3 coding sequence is TGTGCCAGCAGCTTAGCATTTGGGGAAACTAATGAAAAACTGTTTTTT. It yields the protein CASSLAFGETNEKLFF.

The chain employs TRBV5-1 and TRBJ1-1; D remains unclear. This CDR3 comprises 14 residues. Deletions cut 2 bases from V and 4 bases from J, with 12 bases between. The germline CDR1 and CDR2 sequences are SGHRS and YFSETQ. The CDR3 loop reads CASSFEGSGTEAFF. The CDR3 region has the DNA TGCGCCAGCAGCTTCGAAGGGAGCGGCACTGAAGCTTTCTTT.

V is TRBV5-1 and J is TRBJ1-4; D call uncertain. The CDR3 sequence is 15 residues long. Germline CDR1 and CDR2: SGHRS and YFSETQ. The ends were cut back, 0 bases at V and 0 bases at J, with 6 bases in the middle. CDR3 sequence reads: CASSLDGATNEKLFF. CDR3 DNA sequence: TGCGCCAGCAGCTTGGACGGAGCAACTAATGAAAAACTGTTTTTT.

The V gene is TRBV20-1, the J gene TRBJ2-5; D perhaps matches TRBD2 (5 bases). The CDR3 extends over 12 amino acids. Germline V gives CDR1 DFQATT, CDR2 SNEGSKA (reference sequence). The V end lost 4 bases, the J end lost 2 bases, and 8 bases lay between the germline ends. The CDR3 sequence is CSAKSGQETQYF. The CDR3, as DNA: TGCAGTGCTAAAAGCGGTCAAGAGACCCAGTACTTC.

As regards this clonotype: A junction end diverges from the germline sequence, so it may reflect a read error. This chain connects TRBV4-1 to TRBJ1-2; TRBD1 matches at 7 bases. CDR1 MGHRA and CDR2 YSYEKL come from the germline V gene. This CDR3 is built from 14 residues. As DNA, the CDR3 is TGTGCCAGCAGCGAGACAACAGGGGCCTATGGCTACACCTTC. It encodes CASSETTGAYGYTF.

The chain combines TRBV7-9 with TRBJ2-7, with 8 positions matching TRBD1. The germline V gene has CDR1 SEHNR and CDR2 FQNEAQ (reference sequence). CDR3 size: 16 residues. Trimming removed 5 bases from V and 3 bases from J; junction bases left unmatched: 12. The CDR3 sequence: CASSLNSGTGNYEQYF. In nucleotides, the CDR3 is TGTGCCAGCAGCCTCAACTCCGGGACAGGTAACTACGAGCAGTACTTC.

The chain carries TRBV19 and TRBJ2-5, with TRBD1 matching over 7 bases. CDR3 length: 15 residues. Germline loops: CDR1 LNHDA, CDR2 SQIVND (reference sequence). With 5 bases clipped from V and 5 bases from J, the junction kept 11 bases outside the gene matches. DNA of the CDR3: TGTGCCAGTAGTCCGGGACAGATCCTACGGGAGACCCAGTACTTC. Amino acids: CASSPGQILRETQYF.

The chain combines TRBV19 with TRBJ1-1; 7 bases fit TRBD1. The CDR3 loop spans 15 amino acids. Trimming took 4 bases from V and 4 from J; bases not matched to a gene: 9. Germline CDR1 reads LNHDA; CDR2 reads SQIVND (reference sequence). CDR3 loop: CASSTVTGASTEAFF. Here the CDR3 DNA reads TGTGCCAGTAGTACCGTTACAGGGGCGAGCACTGAAGCTTTCTTT.

The V call is TRBV6-5, the J call TRBJ2-1, with 12 bases aligning to TRBD2. The length of the CDR3 is 17 residues. J lost 6 bases, V lost 2 bases, and 8 bases had no gene match. Per germline, CDR1 MNHEY and CDR2 SVGAGI. The DNA for the CDR3 is TGTGCCAGCAGTTACCGGCTAGCGGGGGGGCGTCGCAATGAGCAGTTCTTC. The encoded protein is CASSYRLAGGRRNEQFF.

This chain uses TRBV29-1 with TRBJ2-1; possible D gene TRBD2, 5 bases. The CDR3 runs 11 residues. Germline CDR1 is SQVTM and CDR2 is ANQGSEA. CDR3 nucleotides: TGCAGTTACGGGATCTACAATGAGCAGTTCTTC. Translated: CSYGIYNEQFF.

This chain joins TRBV20-1 and TRBJ2-5; a weak D match, TRBD2 (7 bases). The V gene's germline CDR1 is DFQATT and CDR2 SNEGSKA (reference sequence). This CDR3 spans 13 amino acids. Between the trimmed V and J ends, which lost 4 bases and 0 bases, there was a span of 9 bases. CDR3 nucleotides: TGCAGTGCTATGGGGGGGCACCAAGAGACCCAGTACTTC. This sequence encodes CSAMGGHQETQYF.

Here the CDR3 DNA reads TGTGCCAGCAGTGAACTAGCGGGGGTCGATGAGCAGTTCTTC. Amino acid sequence: CASSELAGVDEQFF. The rearrangement uses TRBV25-1 and TRBJ2-1, with TRBD2 matching over 10 bases. J was trimmed by 8 bases and V by 2 bases; bases with no gene match: 3. Germline loops: CDR1 MGHDK, CDR2 SYGVNS. This CDR3 is built from 14 residues.

The J gene is TRBJ2-7, the V gene TRBV2; 7 bases fit TRBD1. CDR3 length: 13 amino acids. Unmatched junction bases numbered 7, after V lost 10 bases and J lost 1 base. Germline-derived CDR1 and CDR2 are SNHLY and FYNNEI. The CDR3 spells CATRDRESYEQYF. CDR3 bases: TGTGCCACCCGAGACAGGGAATCCTACGAGCAGTACTTC.

This clonotype has a count of ten or more. The V call is TRBV6-5, the J call TRBJ2-1; perhaps TRBD1 as D (6 bases). The length of the CDR3 is 15 residues. Trimming left V 5 bases short and J 5 bases short, with 16 bases between. Germline V gives CDR1 MNHEY, CDR2 SVGAGI. The CDR3 DNA reads as TGTGCCAGCAGTCCGTCCAACGCAGGGGACAATGAGCAGTTCTTC. As protein: CASSPSNAGDNEQFF.